The next 24 T cell receptor beta chains were all read from a single sample in a study of monozygotic twins with inflammatory bowel disease. TCRdb processed the 5' RACE reads again and assigns one entry to each CDR3 protein, with no DNA. The repertoire shows about 420,000 distinct CDR3 sequences; the top ten hold 2% to 2.5%. Source material: blood. These receptors all come from a human donor with ulcerative colitis or Crohn's disease, or a healthy co-twin of an affected twin (not recorded which).

The chain is built from TRBV7-9 and TRBJ2-7; the TCRdb D gene call, TRBD1, has no DNA to confirm it. Germline CDR1 SEHNR, CDR2 FQNEAQ (reference sequence). The CDR3 loop spans 14 amino acids. The CDR3 spells CASSLSREPAEQYF. Together with reference TRBV7-9 and TRBJ2-7, the CDR3 gives the full variable domain: DTGVSQNPRHKITKRGQNVTFRCDPISEHNRLYWYRQTLGQGPEFLTYFQNEAQLEKSRLLSDRFSAERPKGSFSTLEIQRTEQGDSAMYLCASSLSREPAEQYFGPGTRLTVT.

This chain joins TRBV5-1 and TRBJ2-7. In germline, CDR1 is SGHRS, CDR2 YFSETQ. This CDR3 has 13 amino acids. CDR3 sequence reads: CASSLEIHYEQYF.

This sequence joins TRBV5-6 and TRBJ2-3; TCRdb gives TRBD1 as the D gene, but with no DNA this cannot be confirmed. The CDR3 length is 13 residues. Germline V CDR1 and CDR2: SGHDT, YYEEEE. The CDR3 loop reads CASSRRDAITQYF.

CDR3 amino acids: CASSYSRLSFNEQFF. The chain recombines TRBV6-2 or TRBV6-3 with TRBJ2-1. Per the germline V gene, CDR1 is MNHEY and CDR2 is SVGEGT. The CDR3 loop spans 15 amino acids.

The rearrangement joins TRBV5-1 to TRBJ2-1. The CDR3 loop spans 15 amino acids. The germline V gene encodes CDR1 SGHRS and CDR2 YFSETQ. The CDR3 reads CASSLADGSYNEQFF.

The chain combines TRBV9 with TRBJ2-5; the TCRdb D gene call, TRBD2, has no DNA to confirm it. Germline V gene lookup returns CDR1 SGDLS and CDR2 YYNGEE. CDR3 length equals 13 residues. CDR3 loop: CASSVSQQETQYF.

The chain is built from TRBV5-1 and TRBJ1-4. The CDR3 is 15 amino acids. Germline CDR1 is SGHRS and CDR2 is YFSETQ. The CDR3 spells CASSLDRGTNEKLFF.

This chain's CDR3 is CASSQEAGGRGDEQYF. J is TRBJ2-7 and V is TRBV4-1; the D call of TRBD2 rests on TCRdb alone, since no DNA is present to check it. CDR3 length: 16 residues. Germline CDR1 reads MGHRA; CDR2 reads YSYEKL.

The chain links TRBV4-3 to TRBJ2-5; with no DNA, the TCRdb D assignment of TRBD2 cannot be verified. The germline V gene has CDR1 LGHNA and CDR2 YSLEER. This CDR3 spans 19 amino acids. The CDR3 sequence is CASSQEKLAGEGGGETQYF.

V usage is TRBV6-1 and J usage is TRBJ2-3; TCRdb calls TRBD1, which cannot be checked without DNA. This CDR3 is 15 amino acids long. Germline CDR1 and CDR2: MNHNS and SASEGT. CDR3 in amino acids: CASSPNGQGGDTQYF.

The CDR3 spells CASSLAPGGTGGEKLFF. The chain carries TRBV12-3 or TRBV12-4 and TRBJ1-4; without DNA, the TCRdb call of TRBD1 cannot be checked. The CDR3 covers 17 residues.

The chain joins TRBV6-2 or TRBV6-3 to TRBJ2-2; the TCRdb call, TRBD1, lacks DNA for checking. Germline V gene data show CDR1 as MNHEY and CDR2 as SVGEGT. This CDR3 spans 17 amino acids. This CDR3 is CASSYSKLIRGTGELFF.

V is TRBV20-1 and J is TRBJ2-1. CDR3 size: 15 residues. From germline, CDR1 is DFQATT and CDR2 SNEGSKA (reference sequence). This CDR3 reads CSARGRSGSYNEQFF.

J is TRBJ2-7 and V is TRBV7-9; TCRdb proposes TRBD2, but this gene call is untestable without DNA. Germline CDR1 and CDR2: SEHNR and FQNEAQ (reference sequence). The CDR3 contains 17 residues. Here the CDR3 reads CASSRGTSGRSDYEQYF.

The V call is TRBV28, the J call TRBJ2-1; the D gene TCRdb calls, TRBD1, cannot be checked with no DNA. CDR1 MDHEN and CDR2 SYDVKM come from the germline V gene. The CDR3 length is 14 residues. The CDR3 here is CASSLAARGYEQFF.

This chain links TRBV3-1 with TRBJ2-5; TCRdb gives TRBD2 as the D gene, but with no DNA this cannot be confirmed. The CDR3 is 18 amino acids. The germline gives CDR1 LGHDT, CDR2 YNNKEL (reference sequence). This CDR3 reads CASSSKRIVQGWGETQYF.

The J gene is TRBJ2-5, the V gene TRBV28; the D call of TRBD1 rests on TCRdb alone, since no DNA is present to check it. This CDR3 spans 14 amino acids. CDR1 is MDHEN and CDR2 is SYDVKM in the germline V gene. CDR3 residues: CASSTWTGLETQYF. Drawing the rest from reference TRBV28 and TRBJ2-5, the complete variable domain is DVKVTQSSRYLVKRTGEKVFLECVQDMDHENMFWYRQDPGLGLRLIYFSYDVKMKEKGDIPEGYSVSREKKERFSLILESASTNQTSMYLCASSTWTGLETQYFGPGTRLLVL.

V and J are TRBV7-2 and TRBJ1-2; TCRdb reports TRBD1, a call that lacks DNA to check it against. CDR1 and CDR2 from the germline V gene are SGHTA and FQGNSA. There are 15 residues in the CDR3. The CDR3 is CASTPRGYEGGGYTF.

This chain connects TRBV7-9 to TRBJ1-2. The CDR3 runs 13 residues. Germline V gives CDR1 SEHNR, CDR2 FQNEAQ (reference sequence). The CDR3 loop reads CASSFWPDGGYTF.

The chain recombines TRBV20-1 with TRBJ2-7; the TCRdb call, TRBD2, lacks DNA for checking. The CDR3 is made up of 12 amino acids. Germline assignment: CDR1 DFQATT and CDR2 SNEGSKA (reference sequence). The CDR3: CSVSGGVYEQYF.

The chain recombines TRBV6-1 with TRBJ2-4; the D call from TCRdb, TRBD1, cannot be confirmed without DNA. CDR1 is MNHNS, CDR2 SASEGT, per germline. CDR3 length equals 14 residues. CDR3 in amino acids: CASSAQGTKNIQYF.

The chain is built from TRBV9 and TRBJ1-2; TCRdb's D call of TRBD1 is untestable without DNA. CDR1 is SGDLS and CDR2 is YYNGEE in the germline V gene. The CDR3 spans 15 residues. CDR3 in amino acids: CASSVQTGINYGYTF.

J is TRBJ1-1 and V is TRBV7-2; no DNA is available, so the TRBD1 call from TCRdb remains unchecked. This CDR3 contains 14 residues. Germline lookup yields CDR1 SGHTA and CDR2 FQGNSA. CDR3 region: CASSTWTENTEAFF.

The rearrangement links TRBV6-1 to TRBJ2-1. Germline CDR1 MNHNS, CDR2 SASEGT. The CDR3 has 17 amino acids. CDR3 residues: CASSPDQTPSSYNEQFF.